The rows below give T cell receptor beta chains drawn from one sample of a study of blood T cell repertoires in COVID-19. Measured with immunoSEQ multiplex PCR; TCRdb has only the in-frame clones, and not every one. The repertoire consists of about 220,000 clones, with around 84% occurring once and the leading ten covering roughly 4.6%. The sample was peripheral blood. Receptors originate from a woman aged 60 to 75 who had recovered from COVID-19. Both conserved end residues are part of each CDR3. The order of the fields is clone size, D gene, J gene, V gene, CDR3 protein, CDR3 DNA. The D gene is left open where the match is weak. Some rows have no size entry. The others give once, few or many, or a class for an expanded clone.

size: -
D: -
J: TRBJ1-4
V: TRBV23-1
CDR3: CASSQPGHSYNEKLFF
DNA: TGCGCCAGCAGTCAACCAGGACACAGTTATAATGAAAAACTGTTTTTT

size: -
D: TRBD1
J: TRBJ2-7
V: TRBV7-8
CDR3: CASSLNQGVQDEQYF
DNA: TGTGCCAGCAGCTTAAATCAGGGGGTCCAAGACGAGCAGTACTTC

size: -
D: -
J: TRBJ2-1
V: TRBV7-9
CDR3: CASSLGGLRGRTLNNEQFF
DNA: TGTGCCAGCAGCTTAGGGGGGCTCAGGGGACGCACCTTAAACAATGAGCAGTTCTTC

size: -
D: -
J: TRBJ1-1
V: TRBV9
CDR3: CASSVGGSTEAFF
DNA: TGTGCCAGCAGCGTGGGTGGGAGTACTGAAGCTTTCTTT

size: -
D: TRBD2
J: TRBJ2-2
V: TRBV5-5
CDR3: CASRTSAGELFF
DNA: TGTGCCAGCAGGACTAGCGCCGGGGAGCTGTTTTTT

size: -
D: -
J: TRBJ1-1
V: TRBV18
CDR3: CASSPRGGSTEAFF
DNA: TGTGCCAGCTCCCCGCGGGGGGGCAGCACTGAAGCTTTCTTT

size: -
D: -
J: TRBJ2-5
V: TRBV27
CDR3: CASSGQGSQTQYF
DNA: TGTGCCAGCAGTGGACAAGGGTCTCAGACCCAGTACTTC

size: -
D: -
J: TRBJ2-7
V: TRBV12-3/TRBV12-4
CDR3: CASSREASSEQYF
DNA: TGTGCCAGTTCCCGAGAAGCGTCGAGCGAGCAGTACTTC

size: -
D: TRBD1
J: TRBJ1-4
V: TRBV19
CDR3: CASSIRTGGLEKLFF
DNA: TGTGCCAGTAGTATTCGGACAGGGGGCTTGGAAAAACTGTTTTTT

size: once
D: TRBD1
J: TRBJ1-2
V: TRBV5-1
CDR3: CASSSSGTGGSDGYTF
DNA: TGCGCCAGCAGCTCATCCGGGACAGGGGGCTCGGATGGCTACACCTTC

size: -
D: -
J: TRBJ1-1
V: TRBV3-1/TRBV3-2
CDR3: CASSQGSNAEAFF
DNA: TGTGCCAGCAGCCAGGGCAGCAACGCTGAAGCTTTCTTT

size: -
D: -
J: TRBJ1-1
V: TRBV30
CDR3: CAWSVVGGTEAFF
DNA: TGTGCCTGGAGTGTAGTAGGGGGCACTGAAGCTTTCTTT

size: -
D: -
J: TRBJ2-5
V: TRBV5-6
CDR3: CASSLALGPGGRETQYF
DNA: TGTGCCAGCAGCTTGGCTCTCGGGCCCGGAGGTAGGGAGACCCAGTACTTC

size: -
D: TRBD1
J: TRBJ1-2
V: TRBV5-5
CDR3: CASSPGRTGGNYGYTF
DNA: TGTGCCAGCAGCCCTGGAAGGACAGGGGGTAACTATGGCTACACCTTC

size: -
D: -
J: TRBJ2-2
V: TRBV6-2/TRBV6-3
CDR3: CASSRTLLRDTGELFF
DNA: TGTGCCAGCAGTCGGACACTTCTCAGGGACACCGGGGAGCTGTTTTTT

size: -
D: TRBD1
J: TRBJ2-7
V: TRBV27
CDR3: CASSGGPGQGTYEQYF
DNA: TGTGCCAGCAGTGGAGGCCCCGGACAGGGGACCTACGAGCAGTACTTC

size: -
D: TRBD1
J: TRBJ2-3
V: TRBV5-8
CDR3: CASSLRRQGDSTDTQYF
DNA: TGTGCCAGCAGCCTAAGACGACAGGGGGATAGCACAGATACGCAGTATTTT

size: -
D: TRBD1
J: TRBJ1-2
V: TRBV6-5
CDR3: CASRGDSANYGYTF
DNA: TGTGCCAGCAGAGGGGACAGCGCTAACTATGGCTACACCTTC

size: -
D: TRBD2
J: TRBJ2-1
V: TRBV10-3
CDR3: CAISSSGGTYNEQFF
DNA: TGTGCCATCAGCTCTAGCGGGGGTACCTACAATGAGCAGTTCTTC

size: -
D: TRBD1
J: TRBJ1-5
V: TRBV5-1
CDR3: CASSPGTGRVFNQPQHF
DNA: TGCGCCAGCAGCCCCGGGACAGGTCGGGTTTTCAATCAGCCCCAGCATTTT

size: -
D: TRBD2
J: TRBJ2-7
V: TRBV9
CDR3: CASSVGGGLAQIYEQYF
DNA: TGTGCCAGCAGCGTAGGAGGGGGACTAGCGCAAATCTACGAGCAGTACTTC

size: -
D: TRBD1
J: TRBJ2-2
V: TRBV4-1
CDR3: CASSQDGQGALRGTGELFF
DNA: TGCGCCAGCAGCCAAGATGGGCAGGGGGCGCTTAGGGGAACCGGGGAGCTGTTTTTT

size: -
D: TRBD1
J: TRBJ2-1
V: TRBV2
CDR3: CASAQSTGSFF
DNA: TGTGCCAGCGCACAATCGACAGGGAGTTTCTTC

size: -
D: -
J: TRBJ1-2
V: TRBV7-2
CDR3: CASSLLDSYGYTF
DNA: TGTGCCAGCAGCTTACTGGACAGCTATGGCTACACCTTC

size: -
D: TRBD2
J: TRBJ2-3
V: TRBV5-4
CDR3: CASRGGLAMLTDTQYF
DNA: TGTGCCAGCAGGGGGGGACTAGCGATGCTCACAGATACGCAGTATTTT

size: -
D: TRBD1
J: TRBJ2-3
V: TRBV6-5
CDR3: CASSRRGLTDTQYF
DNA: TGTGCCAGCAGCCGCAGGGGGCTGACAGATACGCAGTATTTT

size: -
D: TRBD1
J: TRBJ2-3
V: TRBV24-1
CDR3: CATSVPLPGQGTDTQYF
DNA: TGTGCCACCAGTGTACCATTACCGGGACAGGGTACAGATACGCAGTATTTT

size: -
D: -
J: TRBJ2-7
V: TRBV11-2
CDR3: CASSFFGEITYEQYF
DNA: TGTGCCAGCAGCTTCTTCGGGGAAATAACCTACGAGCAGTACTTC

size: -
D: -
J: TRBJ2-1
V: TRBV10-3
CDR3: CAIRTATSSYNEQFF
DNA: TGTGCCATCAGGACCGCGACTAGTTCCTACAATGAGCAGTTCTTC

size: -
D: -
J: TRBJ2-5
V: TRBV7-3
CDR3: CASSRSGGETQYF
DNA: TGTGCCAGCAGCCGGTCGGGGGGCGAGACCCAGTACTTC

size: -
D: -
J: TRBJ2-3
V: TRBV5-1
CDR3: CASSSGLFGDTQYF
DNA: TGCGCCAGCAGCTCGGGACTGTTTGGGGATACGCAGTATTTT

size: few
D: -
J: TRBJ1-2
V: TRBV12-3/TRBV12-4
CDR3: CASRGWENYGYTF
DNA: TGTGCCAGCAGGGGGTGGGAGAACTATGGCTACACCTTC

size: -
D: TRBD1
J: TRBJ1-2
V: TRBV4-3
CDR3: CASSPETGTGYTF
DNA: TGCGCCAGCAGCCCAGAGACAGGGACCGGCTACACCTTC

size: -
D: -
J: TRBJ2-1
V: TRBV5-4
CDR3: CASSLGQGWGNEQFF
DNA: TGTGCCAGCAGCTTGGGGCAGGGGTGGGGCAATGAGCAGTTCTTC

size: few
D: -
J: TRBJ2-7
V: TRBV3-1/TRBV3-2
CDR3: CASSRPDKSYEQYF
DNA: TGTGCCAGCAGCCGCCCGGACAAATCCTACGAGCAGTACTTC

size: -
D: -
J: TRBJ1-1
V: TRBV15
CDR3: CATSRDRGRAMAFF
DNA: TGTGCCACCAGCAGAGATAGGGGCAGGGCGATGGCTTTCTTT

size: few
D: -
J: TRBJ1-2
V: TRBV19
CDR3: CASSIRGSYGYTF
DNA: TGTGCCAGTAGTATCAGGGGAAGCTATGGCTACACCTTC

size: -
D: -
J: TRBJ1-6
V: TRBV30
CDR3: CAWSVPFLSSYNSPLHF
DNA: TGTGCCTGGAGTGTACCGTTCCTGAGCTCCTATAATTCACCCCTCCACTTT

size: -
D: -
J: TRBJ2-1
V: TRBV4-1
CDR3: CASSLLEGLNEQFF
DNA: TGCGCCAGCAGCCTGCTTGAGGGCCTCAATGAGCAGTTCTTC

size: -
D: TRBD1
J: TRBJ1-2
V: TRBV6-6
CDR3: CASSSIQGADGYTF
DNA: TGTGCCAGCAGTTCGATACAGGGGGCAGATGGCTACACCTTC

size: -
D: TRBD1
J: TRBJ1-6
V: TRBV11-2
CDR3: CASSPVTGTYNSPLHF
DNA: TGTGCCAGCAGCCCCGTGACAGGGACCTATAATTCACCCCTCCACTTT

size: -
D: -
J: TRBJ1-3
V: TRBV21-1
CDR3: CASSIYLTVTGNTIYF
DNA: TGTGCCAGCAGCATTTACCTGACAGTCACTGGAAACACCATATATTTT

size: -
D: -
J: TRBJ2-3
V: TRBV7-2
CDR3: CASSLAWGADTQYF
DNA: TGTGCCAGCAGCTTAGCGTGGGGGGCAGATACGCAGTATTTT

size: -
D: TRBD1
J: TRBJ1-2
V: TRBV15
CDR3: CATSTRDRGLGYTF
DNA: TGTGCCACCAGCACCCGGGACAGGGGACTAGGCTACACCTTC

size: -
D: TRBD1
J: TRBJ1-6
V: TRBV16
CDR3: CASSQRTGVYNSPLHF
DNA: TGTGCCAGCAGCCAGAGGACAGGGGTCTATAATTCACCCCTCCACTTT

size: -
D: -
J: TRBJ2-5
V: TRBV5-6
CDR3: CASSLIGAPAKETQYF
DNA: TGTGCCAGCAGCTTAATTGGGGCGCCAGCTAAAGAGACCCAGTACTTC

size: -
D: TRBD2
J: TRBJ2-1
V: TRBV7-2
CDR3: CASSELAGGRYNEQFF
DNA: TGTGCCAGCAGCGAACTAGCGGGGGGGCGGTACAATGAGCAGTTCTTC

size: -
D: -
J: TRBJ1-1
V: TRBV25-1
CDR3: CASSEYIGGTEAFF
DNA: TGTGCCAGCAGTGAATATATAGGAGGCACTGAAGCTTTCTTT

size: -
D: TRBD1
J: TRBJ1-1
V: TRBV5-1
CDR3: CASSLDRPNTEAFF
DNA: TGCGCCAGCAGCCTGGACAGGCCGAACACTGAAGCTTTCTTT

size: once
D: -
J: TRBJ1-2
V: TRBV25-1
CDR3: CASSELGRAANYGYTF
DNA: TGTGCCAGCAGTGAATTAGGGAGAGCAGCCAACTATGGCTACACCTTC

size: -
D: -
J: TRBJ1-6
V: TRBV6-5
CDR3: CASSLSYNSPLHF
DNA: TGTGCCAGCAGCCTCTCCTATAATTCACCCCTCCACTTT

size: -
D: -
J: TRBJ1-1
V: TRBV6-5
CDR3: CASSYRQFAFF
DNA: TGTGCCAGCAGTTACCGACAGTTCGCTTTCTTT